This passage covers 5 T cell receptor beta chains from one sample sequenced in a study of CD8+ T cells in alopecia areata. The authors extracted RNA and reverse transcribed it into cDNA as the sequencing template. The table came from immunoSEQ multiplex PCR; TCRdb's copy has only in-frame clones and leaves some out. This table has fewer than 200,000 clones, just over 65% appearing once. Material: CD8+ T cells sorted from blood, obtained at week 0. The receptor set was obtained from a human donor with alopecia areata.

Written as DNA, the CDR3 is TGTGCCAGTAAAGCTGGGTTTGGGCATGAGCAGTTCTTC. Protein sequence: CASKAGFGHEQFF. V gene TRBV28 combines with J gene TRBJ2-1; D is unresolved. The CDR3 is 13 residues long. Germline V gene lookup returns CDR1 MDHEN and CDR2 SYDVKM. V gave up 9 bases and J gave up 8 bases, with 17 bases separating them. Complete variable domain (other parts from reference TRBV28 and TRBJ2-1): DVKVTQSSRYLVKRTGEKVFLECVQDMDHENMFWYRQDPGLGLRLIYFSYDVKMKEKGDIPEGYSVSREKKERFSLILESASTNQTSMYLCASKAGFGHEQFFGPGTRLTVL.

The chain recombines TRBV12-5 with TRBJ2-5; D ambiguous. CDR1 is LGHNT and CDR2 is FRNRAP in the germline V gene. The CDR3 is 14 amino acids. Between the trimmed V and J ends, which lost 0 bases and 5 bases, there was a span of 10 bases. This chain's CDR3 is CASGLVEGAETQYF. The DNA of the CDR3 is TGTGCTAGTGGTTTGGTAGAAGGCGCGGAGACCCAGTACTTC. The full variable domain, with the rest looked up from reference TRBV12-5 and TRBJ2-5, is DARVTQTPRHKVTEMGQEVTMRCQPILGHNTVFWYRQTMMQGLELLAYFRNRAPLDDSGMPKDRFSAEMPDATLATLKIQPSEPRDSAVYFCASGLVEGAETQYFGPGTRLLVL.

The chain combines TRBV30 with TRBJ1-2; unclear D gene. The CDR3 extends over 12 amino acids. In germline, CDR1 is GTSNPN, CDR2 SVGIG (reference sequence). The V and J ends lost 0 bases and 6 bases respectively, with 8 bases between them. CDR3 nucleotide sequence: TGTGCCTGGAGTGTAAGCGGGAATGGCTACACCTTC. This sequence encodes CAWSVSGNGYTF.

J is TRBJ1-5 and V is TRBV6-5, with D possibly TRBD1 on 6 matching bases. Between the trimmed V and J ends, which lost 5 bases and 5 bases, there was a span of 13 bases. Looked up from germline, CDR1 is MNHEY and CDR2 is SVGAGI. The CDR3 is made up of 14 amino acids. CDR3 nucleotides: TGTGCCAGCAGTCCCCGACAGGAATATCAGCCCCAGCATTTT. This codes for CASSPRQEYQPQHF.

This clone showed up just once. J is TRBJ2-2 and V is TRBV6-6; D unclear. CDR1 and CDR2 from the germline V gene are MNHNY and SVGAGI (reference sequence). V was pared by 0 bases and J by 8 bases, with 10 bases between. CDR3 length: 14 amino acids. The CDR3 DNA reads TGTGCCAGCAGTTACTCGAATTCCGGAGGGGAGCTGTTTTTT. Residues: CASSYSNSGGELFF.